The 29 T cell receptor beta chains below come from one sample, sequenced in a study of T cell responses to AZD1222 COVID-19 vaccine. Sequencing used immunoSEQ multiplex PCR; TCRdb keeps in-frame clones, though not all of them. Of some 80,000 clones in the sample, about nine tenths were seen once. This sample comprised peripheral blood, obtained 28 days after the second dose of the MenACWY control vaccine. The receptors were gathered from an adult who received the MenACWY meningococcal vaccine as a control.

This chain connects TRBV19 to TRBJ2-2; D is perhaps TRBD2 (6 bases). Germline V lookup: CDR1 LNHDA, CDR2 SQIVND (reference sequence). Trimming pared 0 bases from V and 5 bases from J, leaving 7 bases between. This CDR3 comprises 14 residues. CDR3 nucleotide sequence: TGTGCCAGTAGTATAGATCGGGGGACCGGGGAGCTGTTTTTT. Translated: CASSIDRGTGELFF.

J is TRBJ2-1 and V is TRBV19, with D perhaps TRBD1 (5 bases). CDR1 and CDR2 (germline): LNHDA, SQIVND (reference sequence). Between the trimmed V and J ends, which lost 10 bases and 2 bases, there was a span of 15 bases. The CDR3 has 14 amino acids. CDR3 nucleotide sequence: TGTGCCACCCTGGGCAGGGCGGCCTACAATGAGCAGTTCTTC. Residues: CATLGRAAYNEQFF.

The chain is built from TRBV7-2 and TRBJ1-4; 10 positions match TRBD1. From germline, CDR1 is SGHTA and CDR2 FQGNSA. Losses at the gene ends were 8 bases for V and 3 bases for J; bases not matched to a gene: 6. There are 15 residues in the CDR3. The chain's CDR3 is CASGDRGRANEKLFF. The CDR3, as DNA: TGTGCCAGCGGCGACAGGGGGCGGGCTAATGAAAAACTGTTTTTT.

This chain uses TRBV5-6 with TRBJ1-2, with TRBD1 matching 8 bases. V lost 4 bases, J lost 5 bases, and 4 bases stayed unmatched. Germline lookup yields CDR1 SGHDT and CDR2 YYEEEE. This CDR3 region has 13 residues. The CDR3 reads CASSPGGAYGYTF. DNA for the CDR3: TGTGCCAGCAGCCCAGGGGGCGCATATGGCTACACCTTC.

Details on this clone: Other DNA sequences within the sample encode an identical CDR3. The chain uses TRBV4-2 and TRBJ2-5; 10 bases are a match to TRBD2. Trimming cost V 1 base and J 5 bases; bases outside gene matches: 4. The CDR3 is 15 residues long. The germline gives CDR1 LGHNA, CDR2 YNFKEQ. The CDR3 DNA sequence: TGTGCCAGCAGCCAAGCAAGCGGGGGGGTGGAGACCCAGTACTTC. Encoded protein: CASSQASGGVETQYF.

The chain links TRBV4-2 to TRBJ2-2, with 9 nucleotides matching TRBD1. The CDR3 sequence is 15 residues long. V was pared by 5 bases and J by 3 bases, with 4 bases of the junction left unmatched. Germline values: CDR1 LGHNA, CDR2 YNFKEQ. The CDR3 DNA reads as TGTGCCAGCAGCAGGACAGGGGCGGACACCGGGGAGCTGTTTTTT. It translates to CASSRTGADTGELFF.

This clone was detected once. The V gene is TRBV14, the J gene TRBJ2-5; 11 nucleotides line up with TRBD2. The trim removed 2 bases at V and 0 bases at J, leaving 5 bases unmatched. Germline loops: CDR1 SGHDN, CDR2 FVKESK. The CDR3 totals 17 residues. CDR3 bases: TGTGCCAGCAGCCAATCGACTAGCGGGGCACACCAAGAGACCCAGTACTTC. It codes for CASSQSTSGAHQETQYF.

The sample holds a few counts of this clone. J is TRBJ2-7 and V is TRBV5-4, with D perhaps matching TRBD1 (5 bases). Trimming removed 3 bases at V and 3 bases at J, with 10 bases between. Germline lookup yields CDR1 SGHNT and CDR2 YYREEE (reference sequence). The CDR3 is made up of 13 amino acids. CDR3 in amino acids: CASSWGRSYEQYF. DNA of the CDR3: TGTGCCAGCAGCTGGGGCAGGAGCTACGAGCAGTACTTC.

The V gene is TRBV9, the J gene TRBJ1-5; D is perhaps TRBD1 (5 bases). The germline V and J ends were trimmed by 0 bases and 7 bases, with 17 bases remaining between them. Germline V gene sequence: CDR1 SGDLS, CDR2 YYNGEE. The CDR3 is 16 residues long. The CDR3 DNA follows: TGTGCCAGCAGCGTAGACGGCAGCTGGGGGAACCAGCCCCAGCATTTT. Translation gives CASSVDGSWGNQPQHF. Full variable domain (missing parts from reference TRBV9 and TRBJ1-5): DSGVTQTPKHLITATGQRVTLRCSPRSGDLSVYWYQQSLDQGLQFLIQYYNGEERAKGNILERFSAQQFPDLHSELNLSSLELGDSALYFCASSVDGSWGNQPQHFGDGTRLSIL.

The V gene is TRBV5-6, the J gene TRBJ2-5; TRBD1 matches at 8 bases. V trimming: 1 base; J trimming: 5 bases; junction bases outside the gene matches: 4. Germline V gene sequence: CDR1 SGHDT, CDR2 YYEEEE. There are 14 residues in the CDR3. CDR3: CASSLFRQGETQYF. The DNA of the CDR3 is TGTGCCAGCAGCTTGTTCCGACAGGGGGAGACCCAGTACTTC.

V is TRBV7-8 and J is TRBJ1-1, with a weak D call TRBD1 (5 bases). CDR1 SGHVS and CDR2 FQNEAQ come from the germline V gene. The V end lost 5 bases, the J end lost 10 bases, and 14 bases lay between the germline ends. The CDR3 extends over 12 amino acids. CDR3 DNA: TGTGCCAGCAGCCCAGGCAGGGCTGTAGCTTTCTTT. As protein: CASSPGRAVAFF.

The chain combines TRBV18 with TRBJ2-1; 12 positions match TRBD2. V lost 1 base and J lost 6; bases outside the gene matches: 4. This CDR3 region has 16 residues. Per germline, CDR1 KGHSH and CDR2 LQKENI. The CDR3 protein is CASSPQRTSGANEQFF. The CDR3 DNA reads TGTGCCAGCTCACCACAGAGGACTAGCGGGGCCAATGAGCAGTTCTTC.

This chain joins TRBV7-2 and TRBJ2-3, with 9 bases identical to TRBD1. This CDR3 is built from 15 residues. CDR1 SGHTA and CDR2 FQGNSA come from the germline V gene. V lost 5 bases, J lost 4 bases, and 7 bases stayed unmatched. The CDR3 here is CASSPGTGNSDTQYF. CDR3 DNA sequence: TGTGCCAGCAGCCCCGGGACAGGGAATTCAGATACGCAGTATTTT. The full variable domain, its missing parts supplied by reference TRBV7-2 and TRBJ2-3, is GAGVSQSPSNKVTEKGKDVELRCDPISGHTALYWYRQSLGQGLEFLIYFQGNSAPDKSGLPSDRFSAERTGGSVSTLTIQRTQQEDSAVYLCASSPGTGNSDTQYFGPGTRLTVL.

This clone was seen a single time. V usage is TRBV28 and J usage is TRBJ1-6; D possibly corresponds to TRBD1 (5 bases). The CDR3 covers 16 residues. Trimming took 5 bases from V and 6 from J, leaving 17 bases between them. In germline, CDR1 is MDHEN, CDR2 SYDVKM. CDR3 nucleotides: TGTGCCAGCAGTCCTTCGGCAGGGTCCCCTAATTCACCCCTCCACTTT. This gives the protein CASSPSAGSPNSPLHF.

This clone has only one observation. The chain recombines TRBV2 with TRBJ1-5; TRBD1 matches 8 bases. The ends lost 6 bases at V and 10 bases at J; junction bases unmatched: 8. This CDR3 has 13 residues. Per germline, CDR1 SNHLY and CDR2 FYNNEI. CDR3 residues: CASRQRTGKPQHF. CDR3 DNA: TGTGCCAGCAGACAGCGGACAGGGAAACCCCAGCATTTT. Together with reference TRBV2 and TRBJ1-5, the CDR3 gives the full variable domain: EPEVTQTPSHQVTQMGQEVILRCVPISNHLYFYWYRQILGQKVEFLVSFYNNEISEKSEIFDDQFSVERPDGSNFTLKIRSTKLEDSAMYFCASRQRTGKPQHFGDGTRLSIL.

V usage is TRBV30 and J usage is TRBJ1-2, with D perhaps matching TRBD1 (6 bases). Germline V gene data show CDR1 as GTSNPN and CDR2 as SVGIG (reference sequence). The CDR3 is made up of 14 amino acids. Trimming left V 5 bases short and J 0 bases short, with 13 bases between. CDR3 amino acids: CAWGRGAANYGYTF. DNA for the CDR3: TGTGCCTGGGGTCGGGGGGCCGCTAACTATGGCTACACCTTC.

This sequence joins TRBV2 and TRBJ1-5; 7 positions agree with TRBD1. Germline V gives CDR1 SNHLY, CDR2 FYNNEI. This CDR3 comprises 18 residues. V shed 1 base and J 0 bases; nucleotides not matched to a gene: 9. The CDR3 DNA reads TGTGCCAGCAGTGAAGGTGCCAGGGGGACCTATAGCAATCAGCCCCAGCATTTT. Residues: CASSEGARGTYSNQPQHF.

The count of this clone is one. In nucleotides, the CDR3 is TGTGCCAGCAGTACAGACCGGGCCTCCCAAGAGACCCAGTACTTC. Its protein product is CASSTDRASQETQYF. V and J are TRBV7-9 and TRBJ2-5; no clear D gene. This CDR3 is 15 amino acids long. The V end lost 6 bases, the J end lost 1 base, and 15 bases lay between the germline ends. Per the germline V gene, CDR1 is SEHNR and CDR2 is FQNEAQ (reference sequence). The complete variable domain, with remaining parts taken from reference TRBV7-9 and TRBJ2-5, reads DTGVSQNPRHKITKRGQNVTFRCDPISEHNRLYWYRQTLGQGPEFLTYFQNEAQLEKSRLLSDRFSAERPKGSFSTLEIQRTEQGDSAMYLCASSTDRASQETQYFGPGTRLLVL.

V is TRBV7-2 and J is TRBJ2-1; tentatively, D is TRBD1 or TRBD2 (5 bases each). V lost 1 base to trimming and J lost 9 bases, with 7 bases between them. CDR1 and CDR2 (germline): SGHTA, FQGNSA. The CDR3 is made up of 12 amino acids. The DNA for the CDR3 is TGTGCCAGCAGCTTAGGGGGGACTGAGCAGTTCTTC. The encoded protein is CASSLGGTEQFF.

This rearrangement joins TRBV18 to TRBJ2-7; 8 bases fit TRBD1. V lost 3 bases, J lost 5 bases, and 6 bases stayed unmatched. Germline V gene lookup returns CDR1 KGHSH and CDR2 LQKENI. CDR3 length: 14 residues. In DNA, the CDR3 is TGTGCCAGCTCACCTGGACAGGGTCTCAACGAGCAGTACTTC. This encodes CASSPGQGLNEQYF.

The chain couples TRBV3-1 (or the pseudogene TRBV3-2) to TRBJ2-1, with 8 positions matching TRBD2. V lost 5 bases, J lost 2 bases, and 14 bases stayed unmatched. This CDR3 contains 18 residues. Per germline, CDR1 LGHDT and CDR2 YNNKEL (reference sequence). The CDR3 is CASSDRGSSGGTYNEQFF. CDR3 coding DNA: TGTGCCAGCAGCGATCGGGGGTCCAGCGGGGGCACCTACAATGAGCAGTTCTTC.

The chain carries TRBV7-2 and TRBJ2-3; no firm D call. The V and J ends lost 0 bases and 4 bases respectively, with 5 bases between them. Germline CDR1 is SGHTA and CDR2 is FQGNSA. The CDR3 has 13 residues. The CDR3 bases are TGTGCCAGCAGCTTAGCCCCAGCAGATACGCAGTATTTT. This translates into CASSLAPADTQYF.

The CDR3 spells CASKGVEQYF. CDR3 in DNA: TGTGCCAGCAAAGGGGTCGAGCAGTACTTC. The V gene is TRBV6-6, the J gene TRBJ2-7; D is perhaps TRBD1 (5 bases). V lost 7 bases and J lost 6, with 7 bases in between. The length of the CDR3 is 10 residues. Germline CDR1 MNHNY, CDR2 SVGAGI (reference sequence).

The rearrangement joins TRBV4-3 to TRBJ1-1; no clear D. This CDR3 region has 15 residues. V was trimmed by 0 bases and J by 3 bases, leaving 11 bases between them. Per the germline V gene, CDR1 is LGHNA and CDR2 is YSLEER. The CDR3 DNA is TGCGCCAGCAGCCAAGATCCGGGGTGGGACACTGAAGCTTTCTTT. Translating gives CASSQDPGWDTEAFF.

There are a few counts of this clone. The chain uses TRBV25-1 and TRBJ2-7, with 10 bases lining up with TRBD1. V was pared by 9 bases and J by 2 bases, with 1 base of the junction left unmatched. This CDR3 has 12 residues. Germline CDR1 reads MGHDK; CDR2 reads SYGVNS. The CDR3 nucleotides are TGTGCCAGTGGACAGGGGGCCTACGAGCAGTACTTC. Translating gives CASGQGAYEQYF.

The chain uses TRBV4-2 and TRBJ1-1; TRBD1 agrees at 7 bases. The CDR3 runs to 16 residues. Germline CDR1 LGHNA, CDR2 YNFKEQ. V shed 3 bases, J shed 1 base, and the junction held 8 bases outside the gene matches. The CDR3 here is CASSHSSGGANTEAFF. The CDR3 nucleotides are TGTGCCAGCAGCCATTCATCAGGGGGGGCGAACACTGAAGCTTTCTTT.

In nucleotides, the CDR3 is TGTGCCAGAAGCTCCCCATACGCGGGAGTTGGCTATGGCTACACCTTC. This codes for CARSSPYAGVGYGYTF. The gene calls are TRBV5-3 and TRBJ1-2; D is uncertain. TRBV5-3 has ORF status, its function being uncertain. The CDR3 sequence is 16 residues long. Trimming took 3 bases from V and 4 from J, leaving 19 bases between them.

This chain connects TRBV29-1 to TRBJ2-7; 13 positions agree with TRBD2. There are 19 residues in the CDR3. Germline assignment: CDR1 SQVTM and CDR2 ANQGSEA. V lost 6 bases to trimming and J lost 3 bases; unmatched junction nucleotides: 20. The CDR3 spells CSVRKLAGGPGFLYYEQYF. The CDR3 coding sequence is TGCAGCGTGAGAAAACTAGCGGGGGGGCCTGGTTTTCTATACTACGAGCAGTACTTC.

This chain connects TRBV3-1 (or the pseudogene TRBV3-2) to TRBJ2-7, with 11 bases aligning to TRBD1. This CDR3 has 15 residues. With 4 bases clipped from V and 2 bases from J, the junction kept 4 bases outside the gene matches. Germline-derived CDR1 and CDR2 are LGHDT and YNNKEL (reference sequence). CDR3 sequence reads: CASSPKGQGAYEQYF. CDR3 in DNA: TGTGCCAGCAGCCCAAAGGGACAGGGGGCCTACGAGCAGTACTTC.